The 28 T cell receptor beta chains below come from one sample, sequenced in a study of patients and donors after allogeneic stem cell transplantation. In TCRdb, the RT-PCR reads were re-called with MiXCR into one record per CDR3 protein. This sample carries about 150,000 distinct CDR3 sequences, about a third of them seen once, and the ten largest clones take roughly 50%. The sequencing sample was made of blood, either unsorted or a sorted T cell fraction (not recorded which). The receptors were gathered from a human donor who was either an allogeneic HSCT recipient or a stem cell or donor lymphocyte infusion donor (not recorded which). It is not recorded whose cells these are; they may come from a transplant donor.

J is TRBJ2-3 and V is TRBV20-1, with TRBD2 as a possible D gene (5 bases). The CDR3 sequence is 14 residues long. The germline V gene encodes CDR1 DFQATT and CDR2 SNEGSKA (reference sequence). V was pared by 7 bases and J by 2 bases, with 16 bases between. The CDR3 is CSVRTSRVTDTQYF. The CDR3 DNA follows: TGCAGTGTTAGGACTTCGAGGGTCACAGATACGCAGTATTTT.

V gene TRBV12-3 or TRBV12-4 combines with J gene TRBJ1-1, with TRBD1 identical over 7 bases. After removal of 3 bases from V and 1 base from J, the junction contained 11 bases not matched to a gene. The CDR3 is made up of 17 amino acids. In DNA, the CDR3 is TGTGCCAGCAGTTTTAGGTACAGGGGTTTTTGGAACACTGAAGCTTTCTTT. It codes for CASSFRYRGFWNTEAFF.

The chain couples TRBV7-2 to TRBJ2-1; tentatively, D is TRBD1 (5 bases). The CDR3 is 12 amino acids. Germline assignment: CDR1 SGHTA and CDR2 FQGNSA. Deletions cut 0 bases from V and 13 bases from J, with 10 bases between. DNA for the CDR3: TGTGCCAGCAGCTTAGCTTCCGGACAACAGTTCTTC. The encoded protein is CASSLASGQQFF.

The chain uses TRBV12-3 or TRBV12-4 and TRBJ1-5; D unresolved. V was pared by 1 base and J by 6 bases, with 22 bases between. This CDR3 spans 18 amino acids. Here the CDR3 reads CASSLEKGFRRVVQPQHF. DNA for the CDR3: TGTGCCAGCAGTTTAGAAAAAGGGTTCCGGAGGGTGGTTCAGCCCCAGCATTTT.

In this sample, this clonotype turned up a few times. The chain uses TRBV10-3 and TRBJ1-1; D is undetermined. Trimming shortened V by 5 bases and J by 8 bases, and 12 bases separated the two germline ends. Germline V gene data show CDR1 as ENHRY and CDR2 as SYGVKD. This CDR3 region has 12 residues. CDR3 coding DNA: TGTGCCATCAGTCGGGAGGGATCCGAAGCTTTCTTT. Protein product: CAISREGSEAFF.

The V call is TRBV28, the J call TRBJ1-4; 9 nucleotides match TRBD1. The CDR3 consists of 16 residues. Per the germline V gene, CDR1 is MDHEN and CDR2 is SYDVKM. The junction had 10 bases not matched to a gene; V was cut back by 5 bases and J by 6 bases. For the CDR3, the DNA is TGTGCCAGCAGTACCCGGACAGGGGTTATCGATGAAAAACTGTTTTTT. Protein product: CASSTRTGVIDEKLFF.

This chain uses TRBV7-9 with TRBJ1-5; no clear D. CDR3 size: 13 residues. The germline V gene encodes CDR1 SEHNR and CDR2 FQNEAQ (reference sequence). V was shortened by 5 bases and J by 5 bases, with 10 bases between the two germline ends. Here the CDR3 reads CASSPDGDQPQHF. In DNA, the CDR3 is TGTGCCAGCAGCCCGGACGGTGATCAGCCCCAGCATTTT.

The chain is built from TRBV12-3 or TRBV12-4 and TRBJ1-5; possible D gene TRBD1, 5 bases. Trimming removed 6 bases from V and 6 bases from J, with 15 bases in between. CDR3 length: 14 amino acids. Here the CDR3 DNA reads TGTGCCAGCAGGCAGGGCCGCGGGGTTCAGCCCCAGCATTTT. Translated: CASRQGRGVQPQHF.

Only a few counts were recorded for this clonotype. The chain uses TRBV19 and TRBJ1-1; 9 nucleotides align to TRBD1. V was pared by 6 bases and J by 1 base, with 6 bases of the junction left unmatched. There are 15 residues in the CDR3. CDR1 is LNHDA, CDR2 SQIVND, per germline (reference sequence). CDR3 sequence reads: CASRAGTGTNTEAFF. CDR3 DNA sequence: TGTGCCAGTAGGGCCGGGACAGGGACGAACACTGAAGCTTTCTTT.

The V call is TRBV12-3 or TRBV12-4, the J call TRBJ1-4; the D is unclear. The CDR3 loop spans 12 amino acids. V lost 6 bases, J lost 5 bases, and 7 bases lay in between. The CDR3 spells CASRPENEKLFF. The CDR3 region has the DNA TGTGCCAGCAGACCAGAAAATGAAAAACTGTTTTTT.

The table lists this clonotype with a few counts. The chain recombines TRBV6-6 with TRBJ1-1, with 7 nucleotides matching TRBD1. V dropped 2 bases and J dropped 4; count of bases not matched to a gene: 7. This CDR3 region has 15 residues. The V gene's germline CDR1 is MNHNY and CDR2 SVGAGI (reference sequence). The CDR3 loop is CASSYPTTGITEAFF. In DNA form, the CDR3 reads TGTGCCAGCAGTTACCCTACGACAGGGATCACTGAAGCTTTCTTT.

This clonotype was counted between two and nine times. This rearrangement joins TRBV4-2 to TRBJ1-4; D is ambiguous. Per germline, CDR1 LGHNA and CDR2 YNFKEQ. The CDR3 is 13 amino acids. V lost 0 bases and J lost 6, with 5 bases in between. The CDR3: CASSQEADEKLFF. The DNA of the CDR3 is TGTGCCAGCAGCCAAGAAGCTGATGAAAAACTGTTTTTT.

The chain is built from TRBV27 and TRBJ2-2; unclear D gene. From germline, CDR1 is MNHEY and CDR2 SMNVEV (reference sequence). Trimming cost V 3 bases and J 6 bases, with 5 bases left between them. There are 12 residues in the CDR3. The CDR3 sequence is CASSLISGELFF. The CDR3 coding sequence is TGTGCCAGCAGTTTGATTTCCGGGGAGCTGTTTTTT.

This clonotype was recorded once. In nucleotides, the CDR3 is TGTGCCAGCAGCGCCGCAGGAGCTAACTATGGCTACACCTTC. Residues: CASSAAGANYGYTF. The chain links TRBV9 to TRBJ1-2; D gene ambiguous. CDR3 length: 14 residues. The V and J ends lost 3 bases and 0 bases respectively, with 9 bases between them. Germline CDR1 and CDR2: SGDLS and YYNGEE.

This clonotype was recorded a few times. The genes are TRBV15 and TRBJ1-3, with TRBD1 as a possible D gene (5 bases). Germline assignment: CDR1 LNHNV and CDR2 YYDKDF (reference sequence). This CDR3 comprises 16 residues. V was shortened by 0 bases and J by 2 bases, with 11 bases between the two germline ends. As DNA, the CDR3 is TGTGCCACCAGCAGAGATGTGGGGCTCACTGGAAACACCATATATTTT. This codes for CATSRDVGLTGNTIYF.

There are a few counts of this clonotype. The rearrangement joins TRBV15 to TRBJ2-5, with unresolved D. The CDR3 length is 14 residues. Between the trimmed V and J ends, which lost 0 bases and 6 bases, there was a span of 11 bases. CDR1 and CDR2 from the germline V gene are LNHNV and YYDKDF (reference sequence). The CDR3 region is CATSRDIGRKTQYF. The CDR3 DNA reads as TGTGCCACCAGCAGAGATATTGGTCGGAAGACCCAGTACTTC.

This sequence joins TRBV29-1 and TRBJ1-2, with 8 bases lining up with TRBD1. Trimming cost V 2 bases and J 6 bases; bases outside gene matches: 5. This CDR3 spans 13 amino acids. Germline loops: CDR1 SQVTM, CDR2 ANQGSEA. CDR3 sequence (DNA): TGCAGCGTTGAACCCAGGGGGCATCATGGCTACACCTTC. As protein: CSVEPRGHHGYTF.

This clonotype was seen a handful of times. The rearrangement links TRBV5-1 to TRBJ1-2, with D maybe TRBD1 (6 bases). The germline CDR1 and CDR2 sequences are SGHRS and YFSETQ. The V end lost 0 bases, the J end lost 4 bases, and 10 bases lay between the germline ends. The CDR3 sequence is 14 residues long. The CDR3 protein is CASSLDTGLYGYTF. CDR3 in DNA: TGCGCCAGCAGCTTGGATACAGGGCTCTATGGCTACACCTTC.

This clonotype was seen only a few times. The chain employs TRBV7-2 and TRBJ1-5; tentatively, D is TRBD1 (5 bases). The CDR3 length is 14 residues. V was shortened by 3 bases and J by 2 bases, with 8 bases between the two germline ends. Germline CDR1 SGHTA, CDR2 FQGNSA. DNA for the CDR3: TGTGCCAGCAGCTTCGTGGGGCGCAATCAGCCCCAGCATTTT. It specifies CASSFVGRNQPQHF. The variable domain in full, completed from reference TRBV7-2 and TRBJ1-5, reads GAGVSQSPSNKVTEKGKDVELRCDPISGHTALYWYRQSLGQGLEFLIYFQGNSAPDKSGLPSDRFSAERTGGSVSTLTIQRTQQEDSAVYLCASSFVGRNQPQHFGDGTRLSIL.

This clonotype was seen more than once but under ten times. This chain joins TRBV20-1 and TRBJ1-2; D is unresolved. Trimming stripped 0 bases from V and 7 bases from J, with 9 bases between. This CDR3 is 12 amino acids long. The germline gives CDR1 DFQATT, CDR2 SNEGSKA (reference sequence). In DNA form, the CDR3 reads TGCAGTGCTAGAGACAGAGGAGGTGGCTACACCTTC. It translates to CSARDRGGGYTF.

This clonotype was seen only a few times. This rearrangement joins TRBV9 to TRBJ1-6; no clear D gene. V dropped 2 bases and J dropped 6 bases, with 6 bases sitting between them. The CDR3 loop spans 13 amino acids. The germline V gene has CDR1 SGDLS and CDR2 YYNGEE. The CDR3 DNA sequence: TGTGCCAGCAGCGTTGACGGTAATTCACCCCTCCACTTT. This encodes CASSVDGNSPLHF.

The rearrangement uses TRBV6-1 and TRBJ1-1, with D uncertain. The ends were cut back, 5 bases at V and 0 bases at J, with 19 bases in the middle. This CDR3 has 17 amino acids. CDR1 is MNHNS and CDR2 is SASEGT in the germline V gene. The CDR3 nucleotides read TGTGCCAGCAGTCAGGATTCTTATAACCTCATGAACACTGAAGCTTTCTTT. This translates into CASSQDSYNLMNTEAFF.

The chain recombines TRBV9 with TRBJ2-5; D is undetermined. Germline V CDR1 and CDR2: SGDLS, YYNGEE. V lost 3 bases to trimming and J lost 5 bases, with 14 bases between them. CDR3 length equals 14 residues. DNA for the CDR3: TGTGCCAGCAGCGGAGGATACCTGGGGGAGACCCAGTACTTC. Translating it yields CASSGGYLGETQYF.

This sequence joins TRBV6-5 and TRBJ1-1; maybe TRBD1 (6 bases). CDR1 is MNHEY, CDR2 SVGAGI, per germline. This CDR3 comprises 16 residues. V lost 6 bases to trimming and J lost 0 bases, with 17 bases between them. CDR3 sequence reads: CASRPDRLHMNTEAFF. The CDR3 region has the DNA TGTGCCAGCAGGCCTGACAGGTTACACATGAACACTGAAGCTTTCTTT.

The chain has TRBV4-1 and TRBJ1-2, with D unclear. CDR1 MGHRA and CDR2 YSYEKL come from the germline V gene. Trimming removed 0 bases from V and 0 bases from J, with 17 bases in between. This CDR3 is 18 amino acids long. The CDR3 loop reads CASSQDRYGAGANYGYTF. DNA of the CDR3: TGCGCCAGCAGCCAAGATCGGTACGGAGCAGGAGCTAACTATGGCTACACCTTC.

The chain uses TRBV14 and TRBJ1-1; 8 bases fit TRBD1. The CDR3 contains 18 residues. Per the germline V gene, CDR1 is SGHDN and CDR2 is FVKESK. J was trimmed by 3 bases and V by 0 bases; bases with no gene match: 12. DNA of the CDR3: TGTGCCAGCAGCCAAGAAGTCCCAGGGGGCCCGGGCCACACTGAAGCTTTCTTT. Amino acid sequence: CASSQEVPGGPGHTEAFF.

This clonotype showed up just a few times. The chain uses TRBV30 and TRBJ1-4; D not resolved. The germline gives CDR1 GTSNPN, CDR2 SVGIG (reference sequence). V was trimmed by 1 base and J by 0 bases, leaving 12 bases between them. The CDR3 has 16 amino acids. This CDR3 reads CAWSDVLAATNEKLFF. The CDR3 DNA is TGTGCCTGGAGTGACGTTCTGGCAGCAACTAATGAAAAACTGTTTTTT. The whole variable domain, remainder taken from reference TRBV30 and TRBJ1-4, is SQTIHQWPATLVQPVGSPLSLECTVEGTSNPNLYWYRQAAGRGLQLLFYSVGIGQISSEVPQNLSASRPQDRQFILSSKKLLLSDSGFYLCAWSDVLAATNEKLFFGSGTQLSVL.

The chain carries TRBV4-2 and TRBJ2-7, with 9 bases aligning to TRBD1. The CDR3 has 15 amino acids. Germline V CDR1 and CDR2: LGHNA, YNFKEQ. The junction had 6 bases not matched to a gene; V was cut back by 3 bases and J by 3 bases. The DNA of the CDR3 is TGTGCCAGCAGCCAGCCGACAGGGGGGGTCTACGAGCAGTACTTC. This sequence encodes CASSQPTGGVYEQYF.